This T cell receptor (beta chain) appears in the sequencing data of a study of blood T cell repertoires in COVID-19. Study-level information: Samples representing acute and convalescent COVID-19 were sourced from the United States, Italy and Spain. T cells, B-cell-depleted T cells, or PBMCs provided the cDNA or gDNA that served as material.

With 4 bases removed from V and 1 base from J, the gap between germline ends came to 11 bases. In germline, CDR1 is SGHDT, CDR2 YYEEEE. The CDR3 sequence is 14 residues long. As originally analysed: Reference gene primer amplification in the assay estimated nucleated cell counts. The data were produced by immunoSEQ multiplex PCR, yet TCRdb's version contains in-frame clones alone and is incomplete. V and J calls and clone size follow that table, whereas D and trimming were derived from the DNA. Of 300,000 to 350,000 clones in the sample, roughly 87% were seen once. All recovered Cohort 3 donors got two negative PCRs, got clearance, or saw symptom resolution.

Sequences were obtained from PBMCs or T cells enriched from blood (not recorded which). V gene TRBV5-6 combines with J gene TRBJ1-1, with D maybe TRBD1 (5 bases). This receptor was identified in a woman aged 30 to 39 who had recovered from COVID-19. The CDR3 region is CASSPGLANTEAFF. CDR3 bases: TGTGCCAGCAGCCCGGGACTCGCGAACACTGAAGCTTTCTTT.